The clone carrying this TCR beta chain appeared a single time. This entry is derived from a study of cytomegalovirus exposure and HLA in healthy donors. This CDR3 has 13 amino acids. In germline, CDR1 is GTSNPN, CDR2 SVGIG (reference sequence). The V segment lost 1 base and the J segment 15 bases; nucleotides outside the gene matches: 9. The PCR ran on 60 Vbeta and 13 Jbeta primers. This table comes from immunoSEQ multiplex PCR, and its TCRdb copy is limited to in-frame clones, with some not included. The repertoire holds about 220,000 clones, with around 75% as singletons. The sequencing input was PBMCs. The TCR sequence derives from a woman younger than 45 in good health and CMV-seronegative. The chain links TRBV30 to TRBJ2-1, with 10 bases lining up with TRBD2. The CDR3 sequence: CAWSAGTSDRRFF. In DNA, the CDR3 is TGTGCCTGGAGTGCCGGGACTAGCGATAGGCGGTTCTTC.